This T cell receptor beta chain came from a study of blood T cells in healthy people across ages. This clonotype appeared once. This may be a read error, as it is one base from a much larger clone. Germline-derived CDR1 and CDR2 are MNHNY and SVGAGI (reference sequence). CDR3 length equals 14 residues. A second PCR of about 7 to 12 cycles used a sample-barcoded 5' primer and a J-beta primer mix. At least 2.5 million CDR3-containing paired-end reads were obtained per sample. TCRdb called the 5' RACE reads again in MiXCR, with one record for every CDR3 protein. The table includes more than 800,000 distinct CDR3 sequences, less than 35% detected once.

J is TRBJ2-1 and V is TRBV6-6, with D possibly being TRBD1 (5 bases). This receptor was taken from a woman of 80 years or more in good health. The sequencing input was blood. In DNA, the CDR3 is TGTGCCAGCGGTTACTCCATCAGGGTTGGTGAGCAGTTCTTC. Amino acids: CASGYSIRVGEQFF.